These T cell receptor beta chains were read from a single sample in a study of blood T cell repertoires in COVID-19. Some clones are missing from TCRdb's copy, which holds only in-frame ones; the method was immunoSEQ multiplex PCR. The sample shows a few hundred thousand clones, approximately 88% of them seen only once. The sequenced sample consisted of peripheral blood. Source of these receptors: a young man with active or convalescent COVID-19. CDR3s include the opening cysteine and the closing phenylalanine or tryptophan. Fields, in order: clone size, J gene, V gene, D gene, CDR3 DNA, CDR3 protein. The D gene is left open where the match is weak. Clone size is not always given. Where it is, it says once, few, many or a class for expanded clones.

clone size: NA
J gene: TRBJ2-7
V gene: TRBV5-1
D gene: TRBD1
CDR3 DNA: TGCGCCAGCAGCTTGTACGGGACAGGGGACTACGAGCAGTACTTC
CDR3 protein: CASSLYGTGDYEQYF

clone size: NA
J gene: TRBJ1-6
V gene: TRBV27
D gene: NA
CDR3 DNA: TGTGCCAGCAGTTTATTGGAAGGGACAAATTCACCCCTCCACTTT
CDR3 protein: CASSLLEGTNSPLHF

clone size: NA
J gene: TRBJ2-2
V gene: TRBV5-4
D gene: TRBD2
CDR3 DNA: TGTGCCAGCAGCTTGGACTTGGGACTAGCGGACACCGGGGAGCTGTTTTTT
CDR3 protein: CASSLDLGLADTGELFF

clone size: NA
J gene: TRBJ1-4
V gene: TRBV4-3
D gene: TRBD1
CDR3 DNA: TGCGCCAGCAGGCCAAGACGGGGACAGGGACTACGGGAAAAACTGTTTTTT
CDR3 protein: CASRPRRGQGLREKLFF

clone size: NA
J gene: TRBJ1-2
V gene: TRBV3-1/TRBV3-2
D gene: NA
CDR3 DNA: TGTGCCAGCAGCCAAGATTGGCCGGGGGGGGAGCATGGCTACACCTTC
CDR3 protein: CASSQDWPGGEHGYTF

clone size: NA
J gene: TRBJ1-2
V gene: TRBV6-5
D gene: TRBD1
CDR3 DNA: TGTGCCAGCAGTTACGACAGGGTCCCTTCTCTCTATGGCTACACCTTC
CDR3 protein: CASSYDRVPSLYGYTF

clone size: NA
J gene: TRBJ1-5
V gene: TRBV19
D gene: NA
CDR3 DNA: TGTGCCAGTAGTCCCCCCCTTCATCAGCCCCAGCATTTT
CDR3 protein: CASSPPLHQPQHF

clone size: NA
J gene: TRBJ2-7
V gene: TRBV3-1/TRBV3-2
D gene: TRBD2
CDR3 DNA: TGTGCCAGCAGCCTTGGTAGCGGGGGCAGCTACGAGCAGTACTTC
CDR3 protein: CASSLGSGGSYEQYF

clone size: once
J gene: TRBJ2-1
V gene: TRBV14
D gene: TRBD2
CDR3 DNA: TGTGCCAGCAGCCGTCAACCGGGACTAGCGGGGGGTGGCGACAATGAGCAGTTCTTC
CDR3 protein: CASSRQPGLAGGGDNEQFF

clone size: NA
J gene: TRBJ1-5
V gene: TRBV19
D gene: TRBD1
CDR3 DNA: TGTGCCAGCAACCGGGACAGGGGGCCTCAAAAAATCCAGCCCCAGCATTTT
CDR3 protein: CASNRDRGPQKIQPQHF

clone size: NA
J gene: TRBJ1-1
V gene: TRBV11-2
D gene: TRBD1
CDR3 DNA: TGTGCCAGCAGCTCAACCTCCTTAAGGGACAGTCCAAACACTGAAGCTTTCTTT
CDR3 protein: CASSSTSLRDSPNTEAFF

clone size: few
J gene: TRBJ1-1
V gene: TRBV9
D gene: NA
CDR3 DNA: TGTGCCAGCAGCGTAGTTCCCCGGGGTTCTTACACTGAAGCTTTCTTT
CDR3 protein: CASSVVPRGSYTEAFF

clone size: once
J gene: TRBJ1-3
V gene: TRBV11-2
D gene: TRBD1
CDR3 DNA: TGTGCCAGCAGCTTAGAGGGGACAGGGTTTGGAAACACCATATATTTT
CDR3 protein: CASSLEGTGFGNTIYF

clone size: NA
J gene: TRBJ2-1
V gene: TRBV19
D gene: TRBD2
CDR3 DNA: TGTGCCAGTAGTAGACCGACTAGCGGGGGGGCATTCGTTGATGGTGAGCAGTTCTTC
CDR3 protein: CASSRPTSGGAFVDGEQFF

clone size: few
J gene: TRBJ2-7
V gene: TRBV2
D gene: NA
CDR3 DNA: TGTGCCACCAGGGGAATCAGGGGGGCATTCGAGCAGTACTTC
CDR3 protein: CATRGIRGAFEQYF

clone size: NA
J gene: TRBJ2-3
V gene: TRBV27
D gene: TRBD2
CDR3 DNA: TGTGCCAGCGCCACCCGCGGGGGGTCGACAGATACGCAGTATTTT
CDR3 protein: CASATRGGSTDTQYF

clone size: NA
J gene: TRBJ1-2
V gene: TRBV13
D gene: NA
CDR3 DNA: TGTGCCAGCAGCTTAGGGATCGGGGGGCGAAAGGGCTACACCTTC
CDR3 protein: CASSLGIGGRKGYTF

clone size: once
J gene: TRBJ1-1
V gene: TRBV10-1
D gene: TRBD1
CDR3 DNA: TGCGCCAGCAGTGACGGGGACAGGGGGCGAACTGGCACTGAAGCTTTCTTT
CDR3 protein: CASSDGDRGRTGTEAFF

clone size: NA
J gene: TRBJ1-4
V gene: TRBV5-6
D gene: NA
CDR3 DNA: TGTGCCAGCAGCTTGGGACAAGGAAGGGAAAAACTGTTTTTT
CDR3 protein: CASSLGQGREKLFF

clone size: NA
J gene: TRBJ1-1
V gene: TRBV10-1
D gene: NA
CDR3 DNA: TGCGCCAGAAGAATAACAACAGGGAGAGGTGAAGCTTTCTTT
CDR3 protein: CARRITTGRGEAFF

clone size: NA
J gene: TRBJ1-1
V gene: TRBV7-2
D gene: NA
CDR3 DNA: TGTGCCAGCAGCGCTTGGGGCTTGACGGACACTGAAGCTTTCTTT
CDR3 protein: CASSAWGLTDTEAFF

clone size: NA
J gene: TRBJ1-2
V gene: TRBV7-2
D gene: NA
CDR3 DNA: TGTGCCAGCAGCCTTAGTAGCAGGGTTTATGGCTACACCTTC
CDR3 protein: CASSLSSRVYGYTF